This T cell receptor (beta chain) was identified in a study of persistence of HIV-infected CD4 T cells. For the study at large: A couple of participants gave one leukapheresis sample; others gave up to roughly 180 mL blood repeatedly.

About this clone itself: As yet, its antigen is unknown.

The stimulus was an HIV-1 Gag 15-mer peptide pool, approximately 0.93 ug/peptide/mL. CD40L/CD69 double-negative CD45RO-high memory CD4+ T cells were collected. An approximately 18-hour stimulation of CD8-depleted PBMCs used anti-CD28/CD49d costimulation, CD40-blocking antibody and enfuvirtide. The libraries were made with immunoSEQ version 4 in survey mode. Each sample used up to 1 ug genomic DNA diluted to 10 ng/uL. Using immunoSEQ multiplex PCR, the repertoire was profiled, and TCRdb retains in-frame clones only, with some absent. The sample records 30,000 to 45,000 clones, 80% to 85% being singletons. This CDR3 has 17 residues. Germline trimming cut 0 bases from V and 5 bases from J; bases unmatched to any gene: 9. CDR1 is LGHDT, CDR2 YNNKEL, per germline (reference sequence). Findings of the study overall: Degenerate expanded CDR3beta sequences were enriched among CMV- and Gag-responding cells.

The V gene is TRBV3-1 (or the pseudogene TRBV3-2), the J gene TRBJ2-2; 7 bases fit TRBD1. The specimen was cultured CD4+ T cells from PBMCs, collected from a patient who received antiretroviral therapy. The sequence was collected from an adult with HIV. The donor label of this sample is uncertain. The CDR3 coding sequence is TGTGCCAGCAGCCAAGATTTAGGGGGCCGGTGGACCGGGGAGCTGTTTTTT. Translating it yields CASSQDLGGRWTGELFF.